This T cell receptor beta chain was sequenced during a study of blood T cell repertoires in COVID-19. At the level of the study: Italy, Spain and the United States were the sources of the convalescent and acute COVID-19 samples. T cells, B-cell-depleted T cells, or PBMCs provided the cDNA or gDNA that served as material.

As originally analysed: Amplification with reference gene primers provided the estimates of nucleated cell counts. The data were produced by immunoSEQ multiplex PCR, yet TCRdb's version contains in-frame clones alone and is incomplete. V and J calls and clone size are given by that table; D and trimming were obtained from the DNA. The sample holds about 46,000 clones, about four fifths seen once. V shed 8 bases and J shed 2 bases, with 9 bases lying between them. The CDR3 is 13 amino acids. Per the germline V gene, CDR1 is MNHEY and CDR2 is SVGAGI. The chain joins TRBV6-5 to TRBJ1-4; TRBD1 is a possible D gene (5 bases). The specimen was peripheral blood. The TCR was taken from a woman over 75 with acute or convalescent COVID-19. CDR3 in amino acids: CASLGQTNEKLFF. In DNA form, the CDR3 reads TGTGCCAGCCTGGGGCAGACTAATGAAAAACTGTTTTTT.